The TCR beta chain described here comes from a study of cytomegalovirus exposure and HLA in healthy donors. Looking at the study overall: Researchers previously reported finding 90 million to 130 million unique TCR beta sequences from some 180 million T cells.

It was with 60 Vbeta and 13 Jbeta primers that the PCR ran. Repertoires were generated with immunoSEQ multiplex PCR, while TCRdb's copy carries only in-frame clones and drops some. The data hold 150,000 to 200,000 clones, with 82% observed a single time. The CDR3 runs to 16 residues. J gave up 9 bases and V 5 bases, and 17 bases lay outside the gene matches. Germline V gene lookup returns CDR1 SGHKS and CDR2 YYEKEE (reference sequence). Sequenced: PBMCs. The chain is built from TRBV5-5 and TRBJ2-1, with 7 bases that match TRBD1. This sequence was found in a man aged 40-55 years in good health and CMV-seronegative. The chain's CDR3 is CASSGIPGGREGEQFF. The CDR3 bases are TGTGCCAGCAGTGGGATACCAGGGGGAAGAGAGGGTGAGCAGTTCTTC.